Listed below are T cell receptor beta chains from one sample, sequenced in a study of control samples from healthy donors and cancer patients. Some clones are missing from TCRdb's copy, which holds only in-frame ones; the method was immunoSEQ multiplex PCR. The sample holds tens of thousands of clones, 90% to 95% seen once. The specimen sequenced was blood. These receptors were taken from a man between 25 and 39 years old in good health. Both conserved end residues are part of each CDR3. Each record gives: clone size, V gene, J gene, D gene, CDR3 DNA, CDR3 protein. The D gene is left open where the match is weak. Not all rows give a size; the values are once, few, many and, for expanded clones, a class.

>-|TRBV7-2|TRBJ1-1|-
TGTGCCAGCAGCTTAGGGGGCAGGGTAGGGACTGAAGCTTTCTTT
CASSLGGRVGTEAFF
>-|TRBV4-3|TRBJ1-6|-
TGCGCCAGCAGCCAAGGATTATCCTCCTATAATTCACCCCTCCACTTT
CASSQGLSSYNSPLHF
>-|TRBV27|TRBJ1-5|-
TGTGCCAGCAGTTTTGATCGGAATCAGCCCCAGCATTTT
CASSFDRNQPQHF
>once|TRBV18|TRBJ2-2|TRBD1
TGTGCCAGCTCACCTGGGACAGGAAGCACCGGGGAGCTGTTTTTT
CASSPGTGSTGELFF
>-|TRBV6-5|TRBJ2-3|TRBD2
TGTGCCAGCAGCCAATCGGGCCTAGCGGTATATACGCAGTATTTT
CASSQSGLAVYTQYF
>-|TRBV28|TRBJ2-2|-
TGTGCCAGCAGTTTACGTCTAGCCAAGACCGGGGAGCTGTTTTTT
CASSLRLAKTGELFF
>once|TRBV5-6|TRBJ1-4|-
TGTGCCAGCAGCTGGGGCAGGACTAATGAAAAACTGTTTTTT
CASSWGRTNEKLFF
>once|TRBV28|TRBJ1-1|-
TGTGCCAGCGGGGAGGATGCTAACACTGAAGCTTTCTTT
CASGEDANTEAFF
>-|TRBV30|TRBJ1-1|-
TGTGCCTGGACAGGGCCTGGGTCTGAAGCTTTCTTT
CAWTGPGSEAFF
>-|TRBV9|TRBJ1-1|TRBD1
TGTGCCAGCAGCGTAGTAGTGGGGGGGACAGTGAACACTGAAGCTTTCTTT
CASSVVVGGTVNTEAFF
>medium-sized|TRBV6-2/TRBV6-3|TRBJ1-5|-
TGTGCCAGCAGTCGAGCGAGGGGCTGGAGGGATCAGCCCCAGCATTTT
CASSRARGWRDQPQHF
>-|TRBV7-9|TRBJ1-4|-
TGTGCCAGCAGGGGGACGGGTGAAAAACTGTTTTTT
CASRGTGEKLFF
>-|TRBV6-5|TRBJ2-1|TRBD2
TGTGCCAGCACTGCGACTAGCGGGCCTAATGAGCAGTTCTTC
CASTATSGPNEQFF
>-|TRBV3-1/TRBV3-2|TRBJ1-5|-
TGTGCCAGCAGCCTTAAAGGGGGAGCCAATCAGCCCCAGCATTTT
CASSLKGGANQPQHF
>once|TRBV13|TRBJ1-2|-
TGTGCCAGCAGCTTACCGAATAACTATGGCTACACCTTC
CASSLPNNYGYTF
>few|TRBV27|TRBJ2-7|-
TGTGCCAGCAGTTTAGTTCGGCCCGGGACTTTGACCTACGAGCAGTACTTC
CASSLVRPGTLTYEQYF
>-|TRBV12-3/TRBV12-4|TRBJ2-1|-
TGTGCCAGCACAGACAGGTTCGGCGAGCAGTTCTTC
CASTDRFGEQFF